This entry lists 20 T cell receptor beta chains sequenced from one sample in a study of T-cell reconstitution after alpha-beta-depleted transplantation in children. A library of TCRbeta sequences, prepared with unique molecular identifiers, was generated. TCRdb itself ran the PCR reads through MiXCR, one entry per CDR3 protein. The sample consists of approximately 230,000 distinct CDR3 sequences, 25% of them appearing once. This specimen was PBMCs, taken before TCRalphabeta/CD19-depleted stem cell transplant. These receptor sequences come from a girl between 2 and 10 years old with Fanconi anemia, due to receive a stem cell transplant.

The table lists this clonotype with many counts. The gene calls are TRBV9 and TRBJ2-7; TRBD2 matches at 7 bases. This CDR3 spans 15 amino acids. Unmatched junction bases numbered 7, after V lost 0 bases and J lost 4 bases. Germline values: CDR1 SGDLS, CDR2 YYNGEE. The CDR3 DNA sequence: TGTGCCAGCAGCGTAGGAAGCGGGGATGGATACGAGCAGTACTTC. Its protein is CASSVGSGDGYEQYF.

This chain links TRBV5-1 with TRBJ2-7, with TRBD1 identical over 7 bases. J was trimmed by 0 bases and V by 4 bases; bases with no gene match: 7. This CDR3 comprises 15 residues. Germline V lookup: CDR1 SGHRS, CDR2 YFSETQ. In nucleotides, the CDR3 is TGCGCCAGCAGCCCCGACAGGGCGAGCTCCTACGAGCAGTACTTC. This encodes CASSPDRASSYEQYF.

The chain couples TRBV25-1 to TRBJ2-7; 11 positions match TRBD2. The CDR3 is made up of 16 amino acids. Losses at the gene ends were 0 bases for V and 0 bases for J; bases not matched to a gene: 1. Germline V CDR1 and CDR2: MGHDK, SYGVNS. The CDR3 spells CASSEYGTSGSYEQYF. The CDR3 nucleotides read TGTGCCAGCAGTGAATATGGGACTAGCGGCTCCTACGAGCAGTACTTC.

The rearrangement links TRBV20-1 to TRBJ1-1, with a possible D match to TRBD1 (6 bases). CDR1 DFQATT and CDR2 SNEGSKA come from the germline V gene (reference sequence). There are 14 residues in the CDR3. Trimming removed 2 bases at V and 1 base at J, with 11 bases between. DNA of the CDR3: TGCAGTGCTAGACAGGGGAGTGGGAACACTGAAGCTTTCTTT. As protein: CSARQGSGNTEAFF.

The rearrangement uses TRBV20-1 and TRBJ1-1, with a tentative D call TRBD1 (5 bases). The germline V and J ends were trimmed by 4 bases and 3 bases, with 18 bases remaining between them. In germline, CDR1 is DFQATT, CDR2 SNEGSKA (reference sequence). The CDR3 covers 15 residues. In DNA, the CDR3 is TGCAGTGCTATCCCCAGGGTGGGAGGGGACACTGAAGCTTTCTTT. This translates into CSAIPRVGGDTEAFF.

This chain connects TRBV9 to TRBJ1-2; 8 positions agree with TRBD1. Germline values: CDR1 SGDLS, CDR2 YYNGEE. CDR3 length: 15 amino acids. The V gene end was trimmed by 3 bases and the J gene end by 7 bases; junction bases not matched to a gene: 11. The CDR3 nucleotides read TGTGCCAGCAGCGCTTCCCAGGGGGCCAGGGGTGGCTACACCTTC. Its protein is CASSASQGARGGYTF.

The chain employs TRBV28 and TRBJ2-1, with D possibly being TRBD1 (5 bases). The CDR3 is 13 amino acids. CDR1 is MDHEN, CDR2 SYDVKM, per germline. Deletions cut 3 bases from V and 10 bases from J, with 13 bases between. The DNA of the CDR3 is TGTGCCAGCAGTTTTGGCCCATCAGGGGAGCAGTTCTTC. Residues: CASSFGPSGEQFF. Supplemented by reference TRBV28 and TRBJ2-1, the full variable domain reads DVKVTQSSRYLVKRTGEKVFLECVQDMDHENMFWYRQDPGLGLRLIYFSYDVKMKEKGDIPEGYSVSREKKERFSLILESASTNQTSMYLCASSFGPSGEQFFGPGTRLTVL.

This chain links TRBV5-1 with TRBJ2-1, with TRBD1 identical over 10 bases. The CDR3 covers 15 residues. The germline V gene encodes CDR1 SGHRS and CDR2 YFSETQ. V was pared by 4 bases and J by 7 bases, with 8 bases of the junction left unmatched. DNA of the CDR3: TGCGCCAGCAGCCCGTCCGGGACAGGGGTGAATGAGCAGTTCTTC. It encodes CASSPSGTGVNEQFF.

At least ten counts were recorded for this clonotype. The chain has TRBV20-1 and TRBJ1-2, with a weak D call TRBD1 (6 bases). This CDR3 is built from 12 residues. Germline-derived CDR1 and CDR2 are DFQATT and SNEGSKA (reference sequence). Deletions cut 6 bases from V and 3 bases from J, with 11 bases between. The CDR3, as DNA: TGCAGTGCCACGACAGGAGACTATGGCTACACCTTC. This gives the protein CSATTGDYGYTF.

At least ten counts were recorded for this clonotype. V is TRBV5-6 and J is TRBJ2-7; 7 nucleotides align to TRBD1. Unmatched junction bases numbered 11, after V lost 0 bases and J lost 2 bases. The CDR3 is made up of 17 amino acids. Germline CDR1 and CDR2: SGHDT and YYEEEE. The CDR3: CASSLVTGALFTYEQYF. The DNA for the CDR3 is TGTGCCAGCAGCTTGGTCACAGGGGCCCTGTTCACCTACGAGCAGTACTTC.

The rearrangement uses TRBV29-1 and TRBJ2-1; 7 bases line up with TRBD1. Looked up from germline, CDR1 is SQVTM and CDR2 is ANQGSEA. This CDR3 comprises 15 residues. V lost 7 bases and J lost 3; bases outside the gene matches: 12. The CDR3 reads CSAPKSGTDYNEQFF. Here the CDR3 DNA reads TGCAGCGCCCCAAAGTCGGGGACAGACTACAATGAGCAGTTCTTC.

This clonotype was seen ten or more times. The rearrangement uses TRBV20-1 and TRBJ1-6; D is possibly TRBD1 (5 bases). Germline CDR1 is DFQATT and CDR2 is SNEGSKA (reference sequence). With 3 bases removed from V and 7 bases from J, the gap between germline ends came to 13 bases. The CDR3 runs to 14 residues. CDR3 sequence (DNA): TGCAGTGCTAGTCGGGGGGGAGGCAATTCACCCCTCCACTTT. This gives the protein CSASRGGGNSPLHF.

The rearrangement links TRBV29-1 to TRBJ2-7; D uncertain. The CDR3 has 14 residues. Trimming took off 0 bases at V and 7 bases at J, with 16 bases between the two ends. CDR1 and CDR2 (germline): SQVTM, ANQGSEA. CDR3 sequence reads: CSVEDPWRPEEQYF. CDR3 bases: TGCAGCGTTGAAGATCCTTGGAGACCCGAAGAGCAGTACTTC.

This clonotype occurred many times. This chain uses TRBV12-3 or TRBV12-4 with TRBJ2-7; D remains unclear. V shed 2 bases and J shed 5 bases, with 4 bases lying between them. This CDR3 contains 11 residues. CDR3 DNA: TGTGCCAGCAGTTTAACTGACGAGCAGTACTTC. Protein sequence: CASSLTDEQYF.

This clonotype came up many times. The V gene is TRBV28, the J gene TRBJ2-3; 11 bases agree with TRBD2. Germline CDR1 reads MDHEN; CDR2 reads SYDVKM. This CDR3 contains 16 residues. Trimming took 5 bases from V and 3 from J; bases not matched to a gene: 7. The CDR3 DNA follows: TGTGCCAGCAGTCCCCAGACTAGCGGGGTAACAGATACGCAGTATTTT. It specifies CASSPQTSGVTDTQYF.

This clonotype was seen at least ten times. This chain connects TRBV12-3 or TRBV12-4 to TRBJ2-1; the D gene is possibly TRBD2 (6 bases). The V end lost 3 bases, the J end lost 3 bases, and 12 bases lay between the germline ends. The CDR3 is 15 amino acids. The chain's CDR3 is CASSFYRGLYNEQFF. Written as DNA, the CDR3 is TGTGCCAGCAGTTTCTACCGGGGACTCTACAATGAGCAGTTCTTC.

This clonotype has at least ten counts. This rearrangement joins TRBV6-5 to TRBJ1-4; no definite D call. V was cut by 2 bases and J by 0 bases, with 16 bases left in between. Germline V gene sequence: CDR1 MNHEY, CDR2 SVGAGI. CDR3 length equals 18 residues. The CDR3: CASSYIVPLDPTNEKLFF. The CDR3 DNA sequence: TGTGCCAGCAGTTACATCGTCCCGCTAGATCCAACTAATGAAAAACTGTTTTTT.

This clonotype has at least ten counts. The chain couples TRBV29-1 to TRBJ1-1; D gene ambiguous. The CDR3 loop spans 11 amino acids. V shed 7 bases and J shed 7 bases, with 13 bases lying between them. CDR1 is SQVTM and CDR2 is ANQGSEA in the germline V gene. CDR3 in amino acids: CSAESGREAFF. CDR3 in DNA: TGCAGCGCCGAGAGTGGCCGTGAAGCTTTCTTT.

The rearrangement links TRBV28 to TRBJ2-7, with 10 bases matching TRBD2. The CDR3 is 14 residues long. Germline CDR1 reads MDHEN; CDR2 reads SYDVKM. The V and J ends lost 8 bases and 5 bases, in that order; junction bases with no gene match: 9. CDR3: CASGLLAGRDEQYF. CDR3 coding DNA: TGTGCCAGCGGTCTACTAGCGGGAAGGGACGAGCAGTACTTC.

There are many counts of this clonotype. The chain employs TRBV7-8 and TRBJ2-1, with TRBD1 as a possible D gene (5 bases). The CDR3 totals 14 residues. The germline gives CDR1 SGHVS, CDR2 FQNEAQ. V lost 4 bases, J lost 0 bases, and 7 bases lay in between. The CDR3 bases are TGTGCCAGCAGCTCAGACAGCTCCTACAATGAGCAGTTCTTC. Translation gives CASSSDSSYNEQFF.